These T cell receptor beta chains were read from a single sample in a study of long-term antiretroviral therapy in people with HIV. Profiled with immunoSEQ multiplex PCR; TCRdb holds only in-frame clones, not every one. The data contain around 35,000 clones, more than 95% of them singletons. The source material was unsorted PBMCs, sampled 6.9 years after starting antiretroviral therapy. The receptor source for this set is a man aged 25 to 45 with HIV. The CDR3 runs from the conserved cysteine through the conserved F or W. D genes are given only for firm matches. Some rows have no size entry. The others give once, few or many, or a class for an expanded clone.

>TRBJ1-1|TRBV10-3|NA|NA
CAITREFMNTEAFF
TGTGCCATCACCCGGGAATTCATGAACACTGAAGCTTTCTTT
>TRBJ2-7|TRBV5-4|NA|NA
CASSTGTGYEQYF
TGTGCCAGCAGCACCGGGACCGGATACGAGCAGTACTTC
>TRBJ2-5|TRBV19|NA|NA
CASSKEGLGQETQYF
TGTGCCAGTAGTAAGGAAGGGTTGGGCCAAGAGACCCAGTACTTC
>TRBJ2-1|TRBV6-6|TRBD1|NA
CASSPRTGGTNEQFF
TGTGCCAGCAGTCCCCGCACAGGGGGTACCAATGAGCAGTTCTTC
>TRBJ2-3|TRBV7-3|NA|NA
CASSALFEETDTQYF
TGTGCCAGCAGCGCCCTTTTTGAGGAAACAGATACGCAGTATTTT
>TRBJ2-7|TRBV7-6|TRBD1|NA
CASSYDRGASYEQYF
TGTGCCAGCAGCTACGACAGGGGAGCTTCCTACGAGCAGTACTTC
>TRBJ2-4|TRBV7-9|NA|NA
CASGPTLNIQYF
TGTGCCAGCGGGCCCACACTAAACATTCAGTACTTC
>TRBJ1-2|TRBV10-2|NA|NA
CASKWDSRGGYTF
TGCGCCAGCAAATGGGACTCTCGGGGTGGCTACACCTTC
>TRBJ1-1|TRBV5-1|NA|NA
CASSLSQGPVTEAFF
TGCGCCAGCAGCTTGTCGCAGGGGCCCGTCACTGAAGCTTTCTTT
>TRBJ1-4|TRBV2|NA|NA
CASSTGGREKLFF
TGTGCCAGCAGTACCGGGGGGCGGGAAAAACTGTTTTTT
>TRBJ2-3|TRBV1|NA|NA
CTSSHEPLAISTDTQYF
TGCACCAGCAGCCATGAACCGCTAGCGATTAGCACAGATACGCAGTATTTT
>TRBJ2-7|TRBV5-5|TRBD1|NA
CASSLGTGTNNEQYF
TGTGCCAGCAGCTTGGGGACAGGGACGAATAACGAGCAGTACTTC
>TRBJ2-7|TRBV18|NA|once
CASSPDSSHSYEQYF
TGTGCCAGCTCCCCCGACTCCTCGCATTCCTACGAGCAGTACTTC
>TRBJ2-7|TRBV7-9|TRBD2|NA
CASKRTSGSYEQYF
TGTGCCAGCAAGAGGACTAGCGGCTCCTACGAGCAGTACTTC
>TRBJ2-1|TRBV5-1|TRBD2|NA
CASSVAGGGGEQFF
TGCGCCAGCAGCGTAGCGGGAGGCGGGGGTGAGCAGTTCTTC
>TRBJ2-3|TRBV6-5|TRBD2|NA
CASSRGNTDTQYF
TGTGCCAGCTCGCGGGGGAACACAGATACGCAGTATTTT
>TRBJ1-2|TRBV30|NA|NA
CAWSVKDGYTF
TGTGCCTGGAGTGTAAAAGACGGCTACACCTTC
>TRBJ1-2|TRBV5-1|NA|NA
CASSLADLGYTF
TGCGCCAGCAGCTTGGCAGACCTTGGCTACACCTTC
>TRBJ2-7|TRBV5-1|NA|NA
CASSLVGGVYEQYF
TGCGCCAGCAGCTTGGTAGGGGGTGTCTACGAGCAGTACTTC
>TRBJ2-5|TRBV7-8|TRBD2|NA
CASSLSGGAWETQYF
TGTGCCAGCAGCCTGAGCGGGGGGGCCTGGGAGACCCAGTACTTC
>TRBJ2-4|TRBV2|NA|NA
CASSEALLGQGIQYF
TGTGCCAGCAGTGAAGCGCTTCTGGGCCAGGGCATTCAGTACTTC
>TRBJ2-7|TRBV4-1|TRBD2|NA
CASSATSGVRYEQYF
TGCGCCAGCAGCGCTACTAGCGGGGTCCGGTACGAGCAGTACTTC
>TRBJ2-7|TRBV19|TRBD1|NA
CASDRVSQYEQYF
TGTGCCAGCGACAGGGTATCCCAATACGAGCAGTACTTC
>TRBJ1-2|TRBV7-2|TRBD1|once
CASSPGQNYGYTF
TGTGCCAGCAGCCCGGGACAGAACTATGGCTACACCTTC
>TRBJ2-1|TRBV5-4|NA|NA
CASSTEVGGNEQFF
TGTGCCAGCAGCACCGAGGTAGGGGGAAATGAGCAGTTCTTC
>TRBJ2-5|TRBV10-3|NA|NA
CAIRGRGEGETQYF
TGTGCCATCAGAGGCAGGGGTGAGGGTGAGACCCAGTACTTC
>TRBJ1-3|TRBV6-5|NA|NA
CASSLNRMPGNTIYF
TGTGCCAGCAGTTTAAACAGGATGCCGGGAAACACCATATATTTT
>TRBJ1-1|TRBV6-5|NA|NA
CASSYGGNTEAFF
TGTGCCAGCAGTTACGGGGGCAACACTGAAGCTTTCTTT
>TRBJ2-7|TRBV7-8|NA|NA
CASSIPGFYEQYF
TGTGCCAGCAGCATCCCAGGGTTCTACGAGCAGTACTTC
>TRBJ2-1|TRBV6-5|TRBD1|NA
CASSYRGTGVHEQFF
TGTGCCAGCAGTTACCGCGGGACAGGGGTCCATGAGCAGTTCTTC
>TRBJ1-4|TRBV19|NA|NA
CAIPSWGLFF
TGTGCCATCCCGAGTTGGGGACTGTTTTTT
>TRBJ2-5|TRBV30|TRBD1|NA
CAWSSGQATAGTQYF
TGTGCCTGGAGTTCCGGACAGGCCACGGCGGGGACCCAGTACTTC
>TRBJ2-7|TRBV4-1|NA|NA
CASSQKTGVPYEQYF
TGCGCCAGCAGCCAAAAAACCGGGGTACCATACGAGCAGTACTTC
>TRBJ2-7|TRBV5-1|TRBD2|NA
CASSLASGRVGTYEQYF
TGCGCCAGCAGCTTGGCCAGCGGGAGGGTCGGAACCTACGAGCAGTACTTC
>TRBJ1-6|TRBV25-1|NA|NA
CASSEVPTGYSPLHF
TGTGCCAGCAGTGAGGTTCCGACTGGCTATTCACCCCTCCACTTT
>TRBJ2-2|TRBV9|NA|NA
CASSPHTGELFF
TGTGCCAGCAGCCCTCATACCGGGGAGCTGTTTTTT
>TRBJ1-1|TRBV4-1|NA|NA
CASSPLVGQNTEAFF
TGCGCCAGCAGCCCCCTTGTCGGACAGAACACTGAAGCTTTCTTT
>TRBJ2-7|TRBV11-2|TRBD1|NA
CASSFRDRGYEQYF
TGTGCCAGCAGCTTTCGGGACAGGGGCTACGAGCAGTACTTC
>TRBJ1-4|TRBV5-1|TRBD1|NA
CASSLGTGEEKLFF
TGCGCCAGCAGCTTGGGTACAGGGGAGGAAAAACTGTTTTTT
>TRBJ1-5|TRBV12-5|NA|NA
CASGPVMPQHF
TGTGCTAGTGGTCCCGTCATGCCCCAGCATTTT
>TRBJ2-7|TRBV27|TRBD1|NA
CASRSQGPPYEQYF
TGTGCCAGCAGGTCACAGGGGCCCCCCTACGAGCAGTACTTC
>TRBJ2-3|TRBV7-2|NA|once
CASSSGPASDTQYF
TGTGCCAGCAGTTCCGGACCTGCTTCAGATACGCAGTATTTT
>TRBJ2-7|TRBV15|TRBD2|NA
CATSRGGAGGPLDEQYF
TGTGCCACCAGCAGAGGCGGAGCGGGAGGTCCTCTAGACGAGCAGTACTTC
>TRBJ2-3|TRBV5-5|NA|NA
CASSIDHFTFPTDTQYF
TGTGCCAGCAGCATAGACCACTTTACATTTCCCACAGATACGCAGTATTTT
>TRBJ1-3|TRBV6-5|NA|NA
CASSYSGGEAGNTIYF
TGTGCCAGCAGTTACTCCGGGGGGGAGGCAGGAAACACCATATATTTT
>TRBJ2-7|TRBV7-8|NA|NA
CASMGQNYEQYF
TGTGCCAGCATGGGACAAAACTACGAGCAGTACTTC
>TRBJ1-6|TRBV6-5|TRBD1|NA
CASRLGQGYRSPLHF
TGTGCCAGCAGGCTGGGACAGGGCTATCGTTCACCCCTCCACTTT